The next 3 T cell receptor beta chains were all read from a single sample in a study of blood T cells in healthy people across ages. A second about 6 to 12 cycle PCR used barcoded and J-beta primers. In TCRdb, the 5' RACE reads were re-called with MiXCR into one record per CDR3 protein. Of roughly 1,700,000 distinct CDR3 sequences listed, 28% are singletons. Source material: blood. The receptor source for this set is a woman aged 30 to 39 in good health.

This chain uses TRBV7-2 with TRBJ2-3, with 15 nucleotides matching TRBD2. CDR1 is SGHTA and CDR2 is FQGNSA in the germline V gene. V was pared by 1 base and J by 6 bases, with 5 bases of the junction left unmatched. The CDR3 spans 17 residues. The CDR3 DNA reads TGTGCCAGCAGCTTAGAAGGGACTAGCGGGGGGTGGGATACGCAGTATTTT. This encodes CASSLEGTSGGWDTQYF.

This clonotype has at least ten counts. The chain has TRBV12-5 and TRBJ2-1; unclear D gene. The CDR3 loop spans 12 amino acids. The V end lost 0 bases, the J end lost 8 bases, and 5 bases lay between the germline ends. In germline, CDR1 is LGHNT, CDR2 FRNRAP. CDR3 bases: TGTGCTAGTGGTTTGGTACTTCATGAGCAGTTCTTC. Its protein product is CASGLVLHEQFF.

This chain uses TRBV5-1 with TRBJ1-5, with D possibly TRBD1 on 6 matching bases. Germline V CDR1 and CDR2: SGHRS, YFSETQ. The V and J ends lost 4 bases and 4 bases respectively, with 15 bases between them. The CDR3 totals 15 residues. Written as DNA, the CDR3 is TGCGCCAGCAGCACTACCGGGACACCGAATCAGCCCCAGCATTTT. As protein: CASSTTGTPNQPQHF.